A single T cell receptor beta chain is shown here with its context. Its antigen is undetermined. Data came from immunoSEQ multiplex PCR; TCRdb stores just in-frame clones and leaves some out. The table records about 40,000 clones, about 91% of them present only once. This sample is drawn from a study of T cells in localized non-small cell lung cancer. The study's findings and limits: Uninvolved adjacent lung had the highest recorded T cell clonality, with tumor below it.

Germline V gene data show CDR1 as SGDLS and CDR2 as YYNGEE. V lost 0 bases and J 4 bases, leaving 13 bases between the germline ends. The CDR3 has 15 amino acids. The sequencing here drew on PBMCs, taken before any cancer treatment. This receptor was taken from a woman aged 40-69 years with stage II lung adenocarcinoma. This rearrangement joins TRBV9 to TRBJ1-1; a possible D gene is TRBD1 (5 bases). CDR3 amino acids: CASSVGRGRGTEAFF. The CDR3 DNA reads as TGTGCCAGCAGCGTAGGAAGGGGTCGGGGCACTGAAGCTTTCTTT.